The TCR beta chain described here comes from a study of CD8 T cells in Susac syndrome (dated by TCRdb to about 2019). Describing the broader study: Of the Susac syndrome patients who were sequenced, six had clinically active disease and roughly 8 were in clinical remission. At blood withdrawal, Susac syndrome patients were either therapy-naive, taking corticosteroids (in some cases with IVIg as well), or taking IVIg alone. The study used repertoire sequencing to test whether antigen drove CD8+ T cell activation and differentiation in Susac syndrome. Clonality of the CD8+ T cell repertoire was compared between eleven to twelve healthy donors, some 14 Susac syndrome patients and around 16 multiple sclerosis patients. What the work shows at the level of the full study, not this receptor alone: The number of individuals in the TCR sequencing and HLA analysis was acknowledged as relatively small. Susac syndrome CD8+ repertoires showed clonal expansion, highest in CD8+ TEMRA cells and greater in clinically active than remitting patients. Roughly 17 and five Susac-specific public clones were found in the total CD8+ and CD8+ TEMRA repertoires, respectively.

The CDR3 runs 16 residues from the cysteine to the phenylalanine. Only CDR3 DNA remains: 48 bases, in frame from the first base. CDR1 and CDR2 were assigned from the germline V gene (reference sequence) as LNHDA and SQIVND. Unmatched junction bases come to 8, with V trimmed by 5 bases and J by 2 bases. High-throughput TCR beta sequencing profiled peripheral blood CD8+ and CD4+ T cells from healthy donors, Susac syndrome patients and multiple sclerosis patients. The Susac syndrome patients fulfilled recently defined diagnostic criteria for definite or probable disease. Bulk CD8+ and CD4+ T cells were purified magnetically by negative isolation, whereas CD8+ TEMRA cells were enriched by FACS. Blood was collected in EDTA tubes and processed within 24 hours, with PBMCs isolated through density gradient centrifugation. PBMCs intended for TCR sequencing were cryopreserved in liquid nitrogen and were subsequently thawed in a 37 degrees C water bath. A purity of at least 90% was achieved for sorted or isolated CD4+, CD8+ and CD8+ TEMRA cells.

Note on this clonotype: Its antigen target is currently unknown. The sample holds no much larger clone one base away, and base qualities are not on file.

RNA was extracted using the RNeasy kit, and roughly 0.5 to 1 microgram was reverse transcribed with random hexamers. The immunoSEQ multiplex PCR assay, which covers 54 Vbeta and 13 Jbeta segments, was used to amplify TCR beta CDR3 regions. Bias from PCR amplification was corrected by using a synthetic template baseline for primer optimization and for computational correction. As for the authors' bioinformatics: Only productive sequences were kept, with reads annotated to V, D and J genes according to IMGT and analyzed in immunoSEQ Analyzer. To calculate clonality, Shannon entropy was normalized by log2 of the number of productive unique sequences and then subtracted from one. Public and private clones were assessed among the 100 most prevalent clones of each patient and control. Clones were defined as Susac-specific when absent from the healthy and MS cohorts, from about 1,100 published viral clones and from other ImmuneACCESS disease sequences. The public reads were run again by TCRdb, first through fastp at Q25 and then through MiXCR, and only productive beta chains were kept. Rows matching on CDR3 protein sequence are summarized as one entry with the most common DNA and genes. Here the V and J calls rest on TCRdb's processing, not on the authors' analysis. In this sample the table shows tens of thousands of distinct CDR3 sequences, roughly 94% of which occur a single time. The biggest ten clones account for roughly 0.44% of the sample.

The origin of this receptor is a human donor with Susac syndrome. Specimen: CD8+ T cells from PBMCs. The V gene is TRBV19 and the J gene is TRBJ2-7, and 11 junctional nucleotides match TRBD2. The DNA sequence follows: TGTGCCAGTAGTTCCCTGACTAGCGGGACCCCCTACGAGCAGTACTTC. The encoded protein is CASSSLTSGTPYEQYF.